A selection of T cell receptor beta chains follows, all from one sample in a study of blood T cell repertoires in COVID-19. The method was immunoSEQ multiplex PCR; TCRdb's version includes in-frame clones alone and lacks a portion of them. The sample includes 200,000 to 250,000 clones, 80% to 95% of them seen just once. The sample taken for sequencing was peripheral blood. The source of these receptors is a man aged 60 to 69 with COVID-19, enrolled during active disease. Each CDR3 is given with its conserved first and last residue. The D gene is left open where the match is weak. The size of a clone is reported for some rows only, either as once, few or many, or as a class for expanded clones.

j_gene,d_gene,abundance,len,v_gene,CDR3aa,CDR3nt
TRBJ2-5,-,-,15,TRBV5-1,CASSSAGARDETQYF,TGCGCCAGCAGCTCGGCGGGGGCACGGGATGAGACCCAGTACTTC
TRBJ2-1,-,-,17,TRBV27,CASSSRGSPSSYNEQFF,TGTGCCAGCAGTTCACGAGGAAGTCCCAGCTCCTACAATGAGCAGTTCTTC
TRBJ1-5,-,-,14,TRBV6-6,CASKRAENNQPQHF,TGTGCCAGCAAGCGGGCGGAAAACAATCAGCCCCAGCATTTT
TRBJ1-2,TRBD1,-,12,TRBV20-1,CSASQGAGGYTF,TGCAGTGCTAGTCAGGGGGCCGGTGGCTACACCTTC
TRBJ2-2,-,-,16,TRBV6-2/TRBV6-3,CASSRIPRTNTGELFF,TGTGCCAGCAGCCGGATACCCAGGACGAACACCGGGGAGCTGTTTTTT
TRBJ2-7,-,-,15,TRBV11-3,CASSLEVPGWYEQYF,TGTGCCAGCAGCTTAGAGGTACCAGGGTGGTACGAGCAGTACTTC
TRBJ1-1,TRBD1,-,18,TRBV10-3,CAISGPPGQGAPGTEAFF,TGTGCCATCAGTGGACCCCCAGGACAGGGGGCGCCCGGGACTGAAGCTTTCTTT
TRBJ1-5,-,-,14,TRBV2,CASQISQVNQPQHF,TGTGCCAGCCAGATCTCACAGGTCAATCAGCCCCAGCATTTT
TRBJ1-1,TRBD1,-,16,TRBV9,CASSPPGAQGYTEAFF,TGTGCCAGCAGCCCCCCAGGCGCACAGGGGTACACTGAAGCTTTCTTT
TRBJ1-1,-,-,15,TRBV5-5,CASTWGPTGNTEAFF,TGTGCCAGCACCTGGGGGCCGACAGGAAACACTGAAGCTTTCTTT
TRBJ1-3,-,once,13,TRBV24-1,CATSGLQGNTIYF,TGTGCCACCAGTGGTTTACAGGGTAACACCATATATTTT
TRBJ1-2,-,-,13,TRBV10-1,CASSEDTNYGYTF,TGCGCCAGCAGTGAAGACACTAACTATGGCTACACCTTC
TRBJ1-2,-,-,13,TRBV19,CASSIRRGDGYTF,TGTGCCAGTAGTATCAGAAGGGGCGATGGCTACACCTTC
TRBJ1-6,TRBD1,-,15,TRBV9,CASSERTGGISPLHF,TGTGCCAGCAGCGAGAGGACAGGAGGGATTTCACCCCTCCACTTT
TRBJ1-1,TRBD1,-,12,TRBV19,CASSRVGTGAFF,TGTGCCAGTAGTAGGGTCGGGACAGGAGCTTTCTTT
TRBJ1-1,TRBD1,-,15,TRBV7-2,CASSWGTGGNTEAFF,TGTGCCAGCAGCTGGGGGACAGGGGGGAACACTGAAGCTTTCTTT
TRBJ1-3,-,-,15,TRBV7-2,CASSRIAGTGNTIYF,TGTGCCAGCAGCCGGATTGCGGGTACTGGAAACACCATATATTTT
TRBJ1-2,TRBD1,-,15,TRBV11-3,CASSLSDRGSLCYTF,TGTGCCAGCAGCTTGTCGGACAGGGGGTCTCTATGCTACACCTTC
TRBJ1-3,-,-,14,TRBV10-3,CAISESPGLNTIYF,TGTGCCATCAGTGAGTCTCCGGGACTAAACACCATATATTTT
TRBJ2-7,-,-,12,TRBV30,CAWSIRGYEQYF,TGTGCCTGGAGTATCAGGGGCTACGAGCAGTACTTC
TRBJ1-4,-,-,18,TRBV6-6,CASSPRGTGSKTNEKLFF,TGTGCCAGCAGTCCCAGAGGAACAGGGAGTAAGACTAATGAAAAACTGTTTTTT
TRBJ1-1,-,-,14,TRBV30,CAWKMEALNPEAFF,TGTGCCTGGAAAATGGAGGCCTTAAACCCTGAAGCTTTCTTT
TRBJ1-6,-,-,17,TRBV6-2/TRBV6-3,CASSYPSSDRKNSPLHF,TGTGCCAGCAGTTACCCTTCGTCCGACAGGAAGAATTCACCCCTCCACTTT
TRBJ2-7,-,-,15,TRBV2,CASRNIRGGRDEQYF,TGTGCCAGCAGGAATATCAGGGGTGGTAGGGACGAGCAGTACTTC
TRBJ2-1,-,-,15,TRBV4-1,CASSLGVYSYNEQFF,TGCGCCAGCAGCCTCGGGGTCTACTCCTACAATGAGCAGTTCTTC
TRBJ2-7,TRBD1,-,13,TRBV27,CASSLQGADEQYF,TGTGCCAGCAGTTTACAGGGGGCCGACGAGCAGTACTTC
TRBJ1-1,-,once,17,TRBV4-1,CASSLAGTDTSNTEAFF,TGCGCCAGCAGCTTGGCCGGAACGGACACTTCGAACACTGAAGCTTTCTTT
TRBJ1-5,-,-,14,TRBV5-1,CASSGGDGNQPQHF,TGCGCCAGCAGCGGGGGGGACGGTAATCAGCCCCAGCATTTT
TRBJ2-7,-,few,13,TRBV7-7,CASSSSQTGEQYF,TGTGCTAGCAGCTCCTCCCAAACAGGCGAGCAGTACTTC
TRBJ1-2,-,-,14,TRBV6-5,CASSLTLRSYGYTF,TGTGCCAGCAGTTTGACCCTACGGAGCTATGGCTACACCTTC
TRBJ1-2,-,-,14,TRBV3-1/TRBV3-2,CASSQGGINYGYTF,TGTGCCAGCAGCCAGGGAGGAATAAACTATGGCTACACCTTC
TRBJ1-1,TRBD1,-,16,TRBV18,CASSPRNRGKNTEAFF,TGTGCCAGCTCACCACGTAACAGGGGAAAGAACACTGAAGCTTTCTTT
TRBJ1-6,TRBD1,-,14,TRBV28,CASSLVQGNSPLHF,TGTGCCAGCAGTTTGGTACAGGGGAATTCACCCCTCCACTTT
TRBJ2-7,TRBD2,-,17,TRBV5-1,CASSSGSSGGAFYEQYF,TGCGCCAGCAGCTCCGGTTCTAGCGGGGGGGCGTTCTACGAGCAGTACTTC
TRBJ2-3,TRBD2,-,18,TRBV19,CASSITSGSASSTDTQYF,TGTGCCAGTAGTATAACTAGCGGGAGCGCCTCTAGCACAGATACGCAGTATTTT
TRBJ2-7,-,few,15,TRBV7-2,CASTLGGPGLGEQYF,TGTGCCAGCACTTTAGGGGGTCCCGGATTAGGGGAGCAGTACTTC
TRBJ2-4,TRBD2,-,17,TRBV9,CASSVGWSGGALDIQYF,TGTGCCAGCAGCGTAGGTTGGAGCGGGGGGGCTTTGGACATTCAGTACTTC
TRBJ2-1,-,-,13,TRBV19,CASSIRVFNEQFF,TGTGCCAGTAGTATACGGGTATTCAATGAGCAGTTCTTC
TRBJ2-6,-,-,17,TRBV24-1,CATSEGGAGSGANVLTF,TGTGCCACCAGTGAAGGGGGTGCCGGCTCTGGGGCCAACGTCCTGACTTTC
TRBJ2-3,-,-,15,TRBV10-3,CAISDGASRTDTQYF,TGTGCCATCAGTGATGGGGCAAGTCGCACAGATACGCAGTATTTT
TRBJ1-4,TRBD1,-,14,TRBV25-1,CASSGGQGAEKLFF,TGTGCCAGCAGTGGTGGGCAGGGGGCCGAAAAACTGTTTTTT